The 2 T cell receptor beta chains reported below all come from one sample, sequenced in a study of OX40 agonist ivuxolimab in advanced cancers. Libraries were prepared by immunoSEQ multiplex PCR; TCRdb keeps only in-frame clonotypes and omits some of them. The sample holds about 59,000 clones, around 87% seen once. The input for sequencing was CD4+ or CD8+ T cells sorted from blood, taken in a trial of the OX40 agonist ivuxolimab. The receptors originated from an adult with an advanced solid tumor such as melanoma, head and neck, liver or kidney cancer.

The rearrangement joins TRBV5-1 to TRBJ1-2, with D possibly matching TRBD1 (6 bases). Deletions cut 2 bases from V and 6 bases from J, with 14 bases between. CDR3 length: 14 amino acids. Germline V gene sequence: CDR1 SGHRS, CDR2 YFSETQ. The CDR3 coding sequence is TGCGCCAGCAGCTTTCAGGACAGCGAAGATGGCTACACCTTC. This translates into CASSFQDSEDGYTF.

The chain uses TRBV7-2 and TRBJ2-4; maybe TRBD2 (5 bases). V lost 2 bases and J 8 bases, leaving 19 bases between the germline ends. The CDR3 spans 16 residues. Germline assignment: CDR1 SGHTA and CDR2 FQGNSA. CDR3 DNA: TGTGCCAGCAGCTTATATCTGGGCTCGGGAAAGGACATTCAGTACTTC. It yields the protein CASSLYLGSGKDIQYF.